This record concerns one T cell receptor (beta chain) sequence. These data originate in a study of radiotherapy plus CTLA-4 blockade in lung cancer. Data came from immunoSEQ multiplex PCR; TCRdb stores just in-frame clones and leaves some out. The data show about 87,000 clones, around nine tenths seen once. This receptor was taken from a human donor with non-small cell lung cancer that progressed on radiotherapy plus ipilimumab. The source material was peripheral blood, sampled from a patient treated with radiotherapy plus ipilimumab.

The CDR3 is CASSTTDTQYF. CDR3 coding DNA: TGTGCCAGCAGTACCACAGATACGCAGTATTTT. The chain carries TRBV6-1 and TRBJ2-3; no firm D call. The length of the CDR3 is 11 residues. CDR1 and CDR2 (germline): MNHNS, SASEGT. V was shortened by 5 bases and J by 2 bases, with 2 bases between the two germline ends.